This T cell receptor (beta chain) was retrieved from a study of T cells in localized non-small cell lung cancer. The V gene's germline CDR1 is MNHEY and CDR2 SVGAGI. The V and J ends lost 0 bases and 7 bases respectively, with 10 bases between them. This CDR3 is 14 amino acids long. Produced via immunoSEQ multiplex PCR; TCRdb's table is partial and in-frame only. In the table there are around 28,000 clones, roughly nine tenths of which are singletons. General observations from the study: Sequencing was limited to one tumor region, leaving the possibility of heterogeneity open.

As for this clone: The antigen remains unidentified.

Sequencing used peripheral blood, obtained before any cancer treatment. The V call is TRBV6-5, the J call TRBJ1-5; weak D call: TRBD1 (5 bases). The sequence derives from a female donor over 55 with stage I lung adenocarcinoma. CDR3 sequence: CASSYSGEWQPQHF. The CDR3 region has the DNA TGTGCCAGCAGTTACTCAGGGGAATGGCAGCCCCAGCATTTT.